This T cell receptor beta chain was identified during a study of T cell responses to AZD1222 COVID-19 vaccine. V was shortened by 1 base and J by 0 bases, with 11 bases between the two germline ends. The CDR3 spans 16 residues. Germline CDR1 is SGHAT and CDR2 is FQNNGV. The repertoire was sequenced with immunoSEQ multiplex PCR; TCRdb's copy has only in-frame clones and lacks some. The profile shows some 150,000 clones, 90% to 95% of them singletons. This receptor was taken from an adult in good health. This specimen was peripheral blood, taken on day 0 of AZD1222 vaccination. V is TRBV11-2 and J is TRBJ2-3; a weak D match, TRBD1 (6 bases). The CDR3 protein is CASSLGPGTSTDTQYF. The CDR3 coding sequence is TGTGCCAGCAGCTTAGGGCCCGGGACAAGCACAGATACGCAGTATTTT.